This entry describes one T cell receptor beta chain. Its antigen is undetermined. J lost 2 bases, V lost 6 bases, and 9 bases had no gene match. Germline CDR1 reads DFQATT; CDR2 reads SNEGSKA (reference sequence). The CDR3 runs to 14 residues. This entry is derived from a study of T cells in Graves' hyperthyroidism and ophthalmopathy. Study-wide points: Among thyroid clonotypes expanded above 0.001, most also appeared in blood.

TCR beta CDR3 sequences were amplified from RNA transcripts. Using the HTBI primer set, a first-round RT-PCR was run on the TCR CDR3. TCRdb analysed the multiplex PCR reads with MiXCR anew, one entry per CDR3 protein. The profile shows a few hundred thousand distinct CDR3 sequences, around 16% of them singletons. The chain carries TRBV20-1 and TRBJ1-2, with 7 bases identical to TRBD1. Source material: blood. This TCR was sampled from a woman between 50 and 59 years old with Graves' hyperthyroidism. In nucleotides, the CDR3 is TGCAGTGCCCCAAAGGGACAGAAGAACTATGGCTACACCTTC. The encoded protein is CSAPKGQKNYGYTF.